A selection of T cell receptor beta chains follows, all from one sample in a study of memory CD4+ T cells and cytomegalovirus serostatus. Only in-frame clones appear in the TCRdb table, and some are missing; sequencing was by immunoSEQ multiplex PCR. The table has about 57,000 clones, 70% to 85% seen once. Source material: memory CD4+ T cells from blood. All receptors derive from an adult in good health and CMV-seronegative. Both conserved end residues are part of each CDR3. A D gene is named only where the DNA matches it firmly. The size of a clone is reported for some rows only, either as once, few or many, or as a class for expanded clones.

j_call: TRBJ1-2; d_call: TRBD1; clone_size: NA; v_call: TRBV25-1; cdr3_aa: CASSVTGDGYTF; cdr3_nt: TGTGCCAGCAGTGTAACAGGGGATGGCTACACCTTC
j_call: TRBJ1-6; d_call: NA; clone_size: once; v_call: TRBV27; cdr3_aa: CASSLTQGGSPLHF; cdr3_nt: TGTGCCAGCAGTTTAACTCAGGGCGGATCACCCCTCCACTTT
j_call: TRBJ2-5; d_call: NA; clone_size: NA; v_call: TRBV11-2; cdr3_aa: CASSLVPVGAQETQYF; cdr3_nt: TGTGCCAGCAGCCTAGTACCCGTGGGGGCCCAAGAGACCCAGTACTTC
j_call: TRBJ2-7; d_call: TRBD2; clone_size: few; v_call: TRBV15; cdr3_aa: CASRNGRASNEQYF; cdr3_nt: TGTGCCTCCAGGAACGGGAGGGCAAGTAACGAGCAGTACTTC
j_call: TRBJ1-5; d_call: NA; clone_size: NA; v_call: TRBV27; cdr3_aa: CASSPRGAGQPQHF; cdr3_nt: TGTGCCAGCAGTCCGAGGGGGGCGGGGCAGCCCCAGCATTTT
j_call: TRBJ2-1; d_call: TRBD2; clone_size: NA; v_call: TRBV7-2; cdr3_aa: CASSLAPPGLAGHNEQFF; cdr3_nt: TGTGCCAGCAGCTTAGCCCCCCCCGGACTAGCGGGACACAATGAGCAGTTCTTC
j_call: TRBJ2-7; d_call: NA; clone_size: NA; v_call: TRBV11-2; cdr3_aa: CASSLLGGNGYEQYF; cdr3_nt: TGTGCCAGCAGCTTACTGGGTGGGAACGGCTACGAGCAGTACTTC
j_call: TRBJ1-2; d_call: NA; clone_size: few; v_call: TRBV28; cdr3_aa: CASSRPPGEGGYTF; cdr3_nt: TGTGCCAGCAGTCGGCCCCCCGGGGAGGGAGGCTACACCTTC
j_call: TRBJ1-2; d_call: NA; clone_size: NA; v_call: TRBV5-6; cdr3_aa: CASRPLWGADGYTF; cdr3_nt: TGTGCCAGCAGACCCTTATGGGGGGCGGATGGCTACACCTTC
j_call: TRBJ2-1; d_call: NA; clone_size: NA; v_call: TRBV29-1; cdr3_aa: CSVGTGSSYNEQFF; cdr3_nt: TGCAGCGTTGGTACTGGAAGCTCCTACAATGAGCAGTTCTTC
j_call: TRBJ1-3; d_call: NA; clone_size: NA; v_call: TRBV5-3; cdr3_aa: CASSSWTVGGNTIYF; cdr3_nt: TGTGCCAGCAGCAGCTGGACAGTAGGTGGAAACACCATATATTTT
j_call: TRBJ1-2; d_call: TRBD1; clone_size: NA; v_call: TRBV10-3; cdr3_aa: CAISDGGTAVGGGYGYTF; cdr3_nt: TGTGCCATCAGTGACGGTGGGACAGCAGTAGGGGGGGGATATGGCTACACCTTC
j_call: TRBJ1-5; d_call: TRBD1; clone_size: NA; v_call: TRBV25-1; cdr3_aa: CASSDSGGGQPQHF; cdr3_nt: TGTGCCAGCAGTGACTCAGGGGGAGGACAGCCCCAGCATTTT
j_call: TRBJ2-7; d_call: NA; clone_size: NA; v_call: TRBV11-2; cdr3_aa: CASSLDLGDEQYF; cdr3_nt: TGTGCCAGCAGCTTAGATCTGGGTGATGAGCAGTACTTC
j_call: TRBJ1-5; d_call: NA; clone_size: many; v_call: TRBV5-6; cdr3_aa: CASSTRGTSNQPQHF; cdr3_nt: TGTGCCAGCAGCACAAGGGGGACCAGCAATCAGCCCCAGCATTTT